Detailed here is one T cell receptor (beta chain). Its antigen is unknown. This sample is part of a study of blood T cells in healthy people across ages. Study conclusions and caveats: Observed TCR beta diversity showed a strong correlation with the percentage of naive T cells as measured by flow cytometry. Estimates of diversity drawn from one million T cells were considered underestimates. Across the age range, TCR beta diversity per million T cells fell in a roughly linear way.

Germline V gene lookup returns CDR1 MNHEY and CDR2 SMNVEV (reference sequence). The CDR3 spans 11 residues. V shed 5 bases and J shed 11 bases, with 12 bases lying between them. A sample-barcoded 5' primer and a J-beta primer mix were used in a second PCR of roughly 6 to 12 cycles. TCRdb re-derived calls from the 5' RACE reads in MiXCR, one entry per CDR3 protein. The sample records about 1 million distinct CDR3 sequences, 40% to 55% being singletons. The chain is built from TRBV27 and TRBJ2-5; a weak D match, TRBD1 (5 bases). Sequencing was carried out using blood. The sequence was obtained from a woman aged 60-70 years in good health. CDR3 sequence reads: CASSDGAEQYF. The CDR3 coding sequence is TGTGCCAGCAGTGATGGGGCAGAGCAGTACTTC.